The next 9 T cell receptor beta chains were all read from a single sample in a study of blood T cell repertoires in COVID-19. Libraries were prepared by immunoSEQ multiplex PCR; TCRdb keeps only in-frame clonotypes and omits some of them. This sample has 200,000 to 300,000 clones, with approximately 87% found just once. What was sequenced was peripheral blood. Receptor source: a woman aged 45-65 years with acute or convalescent COVID-19.

Comment on this clone: The same CDR3 can be traced to other DNA sequences in this sample. This rearrangement joins TRBV28 to TRBJ1-1; possible D gene TRBD1, 6 bases. CDR3 length: 11 residues. The germline CDR1 and CDR2 sequences are MDHEN and SYDVKM. The V end was cut by 5 bases, the J end by 9 bases, with 10 bases between. The CDR3 nucleotides are TGTGCCAGCAGTCTAGGACAGAAAGCTTTCTTT. As protein: CASSLGQKAFF.

The chain joins TRBV9 to TRBJ2-7; 7 nucleotides agree with TRBD1. V lost 2 bases to trimming and J lost 3 bases; unmatched junction nucleotides: 8. Germline CDR1 and CDR2: SGDLS and YYNGEE. The CDR3 has 15 amino acids. CDR3 in DNA: TGTGCCAGCAGCGTTTCCCCGGGACAGAGCTACGAGCAGTACTTC. Amino acids: CASSVSPGQSYEQYF.

The chain employs TRBV9 and TRBJ2-1; D remains ambiguous. Germline V gene lookup returns CDR1 SGDLS and CDR2 YYNGEE. The CDR3 loop spans 16 amino acids. V was cut by 0 bases and J by 4 bases, with 14 bases left in between. The CDR3 loop reads CASSVDVASWYNEQFF. The CDR3 DNA follows: TGTGCCAGCAGCGTAGATGTGGCTTCTTGGTACAATGAGCAGTTCTTC.

This clone was seen once. Here the CDR3 reads CASSPGTEITEQFF. The CDR3 nucleotides read TGTGCCAGCTCTCCCGGGACAGAAATCACCGAGCAGTTCTTC. The chain joins TRBV18 to TRBJ2-1; 7 bases fit TRBD1. The CDR3 length is 14 residues. Germline assignment: CDR1 KGHSH and CDR2 LQKENI. With V trimmed by 6 bases and J by 10 bases, 12 bases remained unmatched.

V gene TRBV2 combines with J gene TRBJ1-4, with 10 bases identical to TRBD1. Trimming at V came to 4 bases and at J to 0 bases, leaving 2 bases not matched to a gene. The CDR3 extends over 16 amino acids. CDR1 SNHLY and CDR2 FYNNEI come from the germline V gene. The CDR3 region is CASSGQGAATNEKLFF. CDR3 nucleotides: TGTGCCAGCAGTGGACAGGGGGCGGCAACTAATGAAAAACTGTTTTTT.

V usage is TRBV15 and J usage is TRBJ2-2; perhaps TRBD1 as D (5 bases). This CDR3 is built from 15 residues. Trimming pared 3 bases from V and 3 bases from J, leaving 11 bases between. Germline loops: CDR1 LNHNV, CDR2 YYDKDF (reference sequence). CDR3 DNA sequence: TGTGCCACCAGCAGCCCCACAGGTTACACCGGGGAGCTGTTTTTT. It translates to CATSSPTGYTGELFF.

The chain is built from TRBV24-1 and TRBJ2-7, with D unclear. The CDR3 loop spans 13 amino acids. The germline V and J ends were trimmed by 1 base and 1 base, with 4 bases remaining between them. Per germline, CDR1 KGHDR and CDR2 SFDVKD. The chain's CDR3 is CATSDFRSYEQYF. The DNA of the CDR3 is TGTGCCACCAGTGATTTCCGGTCCTACGAGCAGTACTTC.

The chain uses TRBV28 and TRBJ2-5; TRBD1 matches 8 bases. The ends lost 0 bases at V and 2 bases at J; junction bases unmatched: 8. This CDR3 has 17 residues. Germline CDR1 is MDHEN and CDR2 is SYDVKM. CDR3 loop: CASSLWERTGRQETQYF. In DNA form, the CDR3 reads TGTGCCAGCAGTTTATGGGAGAGGACAGGGAGGCAAGAGACCCAGTACTTC.

The chain joins TRBV7-9 to TRBJ1-4; TRBD1 aligns across 11 bases. V gave up 5 bases and J gave up 7 bases; unmatched junction bases: 3. This CDR3 is built from 14 residues. CDR1 SEHNR and CDR2 FQNEAQ come from the germline V gene (reference sequence). The chain's CDR3 is CASSLDRGPEKLFF. The CDR3 DNA reads as TGTGCCAGCAGCCTGGACAGGGGGCCTGAAAAACTGTTTTTT. The whole variable domain, remainder taken from reference TRBV7-9 and TRBJ1-4, is DTGVSQNPRHKITKRGQNVTFRCDPISEHNRLYWYRQTLGQGPEFLTYFQNEAQLEKSRLLSDRFSAERPKGSFSTLEIQRTEQGDSAMYLCASSLDRGPEKLFFGSGTQLSVL.